Shown below are 4 T cell receptor beta chains from a single sample sequenced in a study of blood T cell repertoires in COVID-19. Some clones are missing from TCRdb's copy, which holds only in-frame ones; the method was immunoSEQ multiplex PCR. The profile covers some 300,000 clones, with roughly 90% appearing a single time and about 2% taken by the ten largest. The sequenced material came from peripheral blood. All receptors come from a woman aged 25 to 45 with COVID-19, enrolled during active disease.

The gene calls are TRBV6-5 and TRBJ2-3; the D gene is possibly TRBD2 (7 bases). Germline assignment: CDR1 MNHEY and CDR2 SVGAGI. Trimming removed 3 bases at V and 0 bases at J, with 10 bases between. This CDR3 is 15 amino acids long. Written as DNA, the CDR3 is TGTGCCAGCAGTTATGGGAGGGGGAGCACAGATACGCAGTATTTT. As protein: CASSYGRGSTDTQYF.

The gene calls are TRBV4-2 and TRBJ2-2; perhaps TRBD1 as D (7 bases). The CDR3 covers 16 residues. Trimming cost V 0 bases and J 3 bases, with 11 bases left between them. Per the germline V gene, CDR1 is LGHNA and CDR2 is YNFKEQ. Written as DNA, the CDR3 is TGTGCCAGCAGCCAAGATCCAGGGGGGTACACCGGGGAGCTGTTTTTT. Translating it yields CASSQDPGGYTGELFF.

This clone was found once. The chain is built from TRBV6-1 and TRBJ1-5; maybe TRBD1 (5 bases). V shed 2 bases and J shed 4 bases, with 27 bases lying between them. The CDR3 spans 20 residues. CDR1 is MNHNS, CDR2 SASEGT, per germline. For the CDR3, the DNA is TGTGCCAGCAGTGAATTAGCAGGGAGGGTCGAGCTTCCCCATAATCAGCCCCAGCATTTT. Protein sequence: CASSELAGRVELPHNQPQHF.

This clone was seen only once. The chain links TRBV19 to TRBJ1-2; a possible D gene is TRBD1 (5 bases). The V gene lost 2 bases and the J gene lost 2 bases, with 9 bases spanning the gap. Germline V CDR1 and CDR2: LNHDA, SQIVND (reference sequence). The CDR3 covers 14 residues. The CDR3 DNA follows: TGTGCCAGTAGTATACAGGGCCTAAACTATGGCTACACCTTC. This sequence encodes CASSIQGLNYGYTF. Combining the CDR3 with reference TRBV19 and TRBJ1-2 gives the whole variable domain DGGITQSPKYLFRKEGQNVTLSCEQNLNHDAMYWYRQDPGQGLRLIYYSQIVNDFQKGDIAEGYSVSREKKESFPLTVTSAQKNPTAFYLCASSIQGLNYGYTFGSGTRLTVV.